These T cell receptor beta chains were read from a single sample in a study of CD8+ T cells in alopecia areata. Some clones are missing from TCRdb's copy, which holds only in-frame ones; the method was immunoSEQ multiplex PCR. This repertoire shows 150,000 to 200,000 clones, roughly 70% found once; its top ten account for approximately 1.2%. Sequencing was performed on CD4+ T cells sorted from blood, taken around week 50, from a patient treated with tofacitinib. These receptors were taken from a human donor with alopecia areata. CDR3s include the opening cysteine and the closing phenylalanine or tryptophan.

j_call v_call cdr3_aa
TRBJ2-7 TRBV30 CAWGRAYEQYF
TRBJ1-4 TRBV25-1 CASSDLGGREKLFF
TRBJ1-5 TRBV15 CATSRDRNSNQPQHF
TRBJ2-7 TRBV7-2 CASSPGQVFSYEQYF
TRBJ1-5 TRBV7-2 CASRAGQGNQPQHF
TRBJ2-3 TRBV5-1 CASSTKTPNREDTQYF
TRBJ1-2 TRBV29-1 CSVDTGVYGYTF
TRBJ1-1 TRBV5-1 CASSLYPLNTEAFF
TRBJ2-7 TRBV12-5 CASGYSGPYEQYF
TRBJ2-2 TRBV15 CATSRGGTGRNTGELFF
TRBJ2-3 TRBV29-1 CSVDSGSTDTQYF
TRBJ2-3 TRBV11-2 CASSSGGDTQYF
TRBJ1-2 TRBV15 CATSMTGSYGYTF
TRBJ1-1 TRBV30 CARTAGLLNTEAFF
TRBJ2-7 TRBV29-1 CSVEGEVAGSSYEQYF
TRBJ2-1 TRBV30 CAWRRRGSDEQFF
TRBJ2-3 TRBV30 CAWSPGTDSTDTQYF
TRBJ1-2 TRBV29-1 CSVEAQGSNYGYTF
TRBJ1-5 TRBV7-2 CASSLPGNQPQHF
TRBJ1-2 TRBV19 CASTRLLGGAEFGGYTF
TRBJ2-1 TRBV9 CASSESGGADYNEQFF
TRBJ1-4 TRBV27 CASRGQGQDATNEKLFF
TRBJ1-1 TRBV11-1 CASSPQGGGTEAFF
TRBJ2-7 TRBV7-6 CASSPDQFEQYF
TRBJ2-5 TRBV4-1 CASSQETGPREETQYF
TRBJ2-7 TRBV29-1 CSVVGLFGHEQYF
TRBJ2-3 TRBV7-2 CASSSSGPTQYF
TRBJ2-5 TRBV4-3 CASSQDRGETQYF
TRBJ1-5 TRBV15 CATSRGIGQGDNQPQHF
TRBJ2-7 TRBV20-1 CSGEISYEQYF
TRBJ1-3 TRBV30 CAWRPGNTIYF
TRBJ2-7 TRBV4-3 CASSQDRPGTPGEQYF
TRBJ2-7 TRBV25-1 CASSEFGGQGQHF
TRBJ1-1 TRBV29-1 CSVVLGTEAFF
TRBJ2-1 TRBV29-1 CSGKQGRSEQFF
TRBJ1-5 TRBV30 CAWSTTGRPQHF
TRBJ2-2 TRBV30 CAWSTRGQGTGELFF
TRBJ2-7 TRBV18 CASSRSADSYEQYF
TRBJ2-1 TRBV20-1 CSAAYNEQFF
TRBJ2-6 TRBV13 CASSTRNRGAGANVLTF
TRBJ2-7 TRBV9 CASSPGQVAYEQYF
TRBJ2-5 TRBV29-1 CSVDSQGGVETQYF
TRBJ2-5 TRBV7-3 CASSRDREETQYF
TRBJ2-1 TRBV29-1 CSVDIDGLYNEQFF
TRBJ1-5 TRBV15 CATSRVVGAVSQPQHF
TRBJ1-6 TRBV30 CAWSVQSPLHF
TRBJ2-5 TRBV29-1 CSGARETQYF
TRBJ2-7 TRBV10-3 CAISESGQYEQYF
TRBJ2-7 TRBV5-1 CASSPSGGRTYEQYF
TRBJ1-1 TRBV6-6 CASSYSRQTNTEAFF
TRBJ1-1 TRBV6-5 CASSPLELNTEAFF
TRBJ1-5 TRBV30 CAWSLGVLNNQPQHF
TRBJ2-1 TRBV4-2 CASSQVSAGDNEQFF
TRBJ1-5 TRBV30 CAWSTQDNQPQHF
TRBJ2-5 TRBV5-1 CASSLFQQETQYF
TRBJ2-7 TRBV29-1 CSASGGWDYEQYF
TRBJ1-6 TRBV7-9 CASSLSQGYNSPLHF
TRBJ1-5 TRBV6-5 CASRPQGSQPQHF
TRBJ2-1 TRBV12-5 CASGFPRGNEQFF
TRBJ1-5 TRBV29-1 CSVTMGSGNQPQHF